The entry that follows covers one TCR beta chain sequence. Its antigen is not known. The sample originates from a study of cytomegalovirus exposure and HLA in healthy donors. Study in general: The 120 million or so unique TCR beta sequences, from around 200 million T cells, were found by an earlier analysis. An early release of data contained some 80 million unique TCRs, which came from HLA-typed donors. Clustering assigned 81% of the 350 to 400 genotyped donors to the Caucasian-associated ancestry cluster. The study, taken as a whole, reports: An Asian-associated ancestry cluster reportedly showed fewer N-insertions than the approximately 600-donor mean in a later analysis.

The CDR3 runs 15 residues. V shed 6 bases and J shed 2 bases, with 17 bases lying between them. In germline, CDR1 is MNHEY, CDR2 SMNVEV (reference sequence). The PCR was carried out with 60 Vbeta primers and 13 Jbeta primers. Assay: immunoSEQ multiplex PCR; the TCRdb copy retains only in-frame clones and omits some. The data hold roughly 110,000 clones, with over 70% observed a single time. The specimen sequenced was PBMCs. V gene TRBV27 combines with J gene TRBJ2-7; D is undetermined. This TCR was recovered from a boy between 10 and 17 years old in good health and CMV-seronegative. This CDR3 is CASRYQTANPYEQYF. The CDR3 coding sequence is TGTGCCAGCAGATATCAGACTGCTAATCCCTACGAGCAGTACTTC.